The 12 T cell receptor beta chains listed next were all sequenced from one sample in a study of cytomegalovirus exposure and HLA in healthy donors. The PCR made use of 60 Vbeta and 13 Jbeta primers. Assay: immunoSEQ multiplex PCR; the TCRdb copy retains only in-frame clones and omits some. The data show approximately 120,000 clones, and the top ten clones hold under 3.5%. Sequencing was carried out using PBMCs. The receptor source for this set is a young man in good health and CMV-seronegative.

This rearrangement joins TRBV5-6 to TRBJ2-3; D may be TRBD2 (5 bases). This CDR3 has 14 amino acids. From germline, CDR1 is SGHDT and CDR2 YYEEEE. V was shortened by 1 base and J by 2 bases, with 8 bases between the two germline ends. DNA of the CDR3: TGTGCCAGCAGCTTGCAGAGGGCCACAGATACGCAGTATTTT. Its translation is CASSLQRATDTQYF.

The chain joins TRBV5-1 to TRBJ2-7; weak D call: TRBD1 (5 bases). CDR3 length: 13 residues. V lost 2 bases and J lost 3, with 9 bases in between. CDR1 is SGHRS and CDR2 is YFSETQ in the germline V gene. Written as DNA, the CDR3 is TGCGCCAGCAGCTTCAGGGCTAACTACGAGCAGTACTTC. Translated, it gives CASSFRANYEQYF. Full variable domain (remainder filled in from reference TRBV5-1 and TRBJ2-7): KAGVTQTPRYLIKTRGQQVTLSCSPISGHRSVSWYQQTPGQGLQFLFEYFSETQRNKGNFPGRFSGRQFSNSRSEMNVSTLELGDSALYLCASSFRANYEQYFGPGTRLTVT.

The rearrangement uses TRBV5-1 and TRBJ1-6; TRBD1 agrees at 8 bases. The length of the CDR3 is 15 residues. CDR1 and CDR2 (germline): SGHRS, YFSETQ. The junction had 3 bases not matched to a gene; V was cut back by 2 bases and J by 5 bases. In nucleotides, the CDR3 is TGCGCCAGCAGCTTAAACAGGGGGAATAATTCACCCCTCCACTTT. This translates into CASSLNRGNNSPLHF.

The chain joins TRBV5-8 to TRBJ2-1; 11 nucleotides align to TRBD2. The germline V gene encodes CDR1 SGHTS and CDR2 YDEGEE. CDR3 length: 18 amino acids. With V trimmed by 0 bases and J by 7 bases, 12 bases remained unmatched. The CDR3 spells CASSLALAGVIPGNEQFF. The CDR3 DNA reads TGTGCCAGCAGCTTGGCACTAGCGGGAGTTATCCCCGGGAATGAGCAGTTCTTC.

The rearrangement links TRBV20-1 to TRBJ1-1; D not certain. The germline CDR1 and CDR2 sequences are DFQATT and SNEGSKA (reference sequence). CDR3 size: 11 residues. Trimming shortened V by 4 bases and J by 3 bases, and 6 bases separated the two germline ends. In nucleotides, the CDR3 is TGCAGTGCTACGCCAGACACTGAAGCTTTCTTT. This gives the protein CSATPDTEAFF.

The genes are TRBV19 and TRBJ1-1; weak D call: TRBD1 (6 bases). This CDR3 contains 11 residues. Looked up from germline, CDR1 is LNHDA and CDR2 is SQIVND (reference sequence). V was clipped by 6 bases and J by 5 bases, with 7 bases between them. Here the CDR3 reads CASRGTTEAFF. The CDR3 DNA follows: TGTGCCAGTAGGGGGACAACTGAAGCTTTCTTT.

V usage is TRBV4-1 and J usage is TRBJ2-5, with 7 positions matching TRBD2. Germline CDR1 is MGHRA and CDR2 is YSYEKL. This CDR3 has 12 amino acids. V shed 1 base and J 9 bases; nucleotides not matched to a gene: 2. CDR3: CASSQGDYAQYF. CDR3 bases: TGCGCCAGCAGCCAAGGGGACTACGCCCAGTACTTC.

This sequence joins TRBV29-1 and TRBJ1-2; D unresolved. Trimming left V 6 bases short and J 0 bases short, with 8 bases between. The CDR3 runs 12 residues. The germline gives CDR1 SQVTM, CDR2 ANQGSEA. In DNA, the CDR3 is TGCAGCGTGAGGATGACTAACTATGGCTACACCTTC. The encoded protein is CSVRMTNYGYTF.

The chain links TRBV7-3 to TRBJ2-1; TRBD2 might be the D (6 bases). Deletions cut 0 bases from V and 0 bases from J, with 9 bases between. The CDR3 has 16 amino acids. In germline, CDR1 is SGHTA, CDR2 FQGTGA. The CDR3 reads CASSLTRDFSYNEQFF. Here the CDR3 DNA reads TGTGCCAGCAGCTTAACGCGGGATTTCTCCTACAATGAGCAGTTCTTC.

This chain uses TRBV19 with TRBJ2-2; 8 nucleotides agree with TRBD1. The CDR3 consists of 14 residues. With 4 bases clipped from V and 7 bases from J, the junction kept 5 bases outside the gene matches. In germline, CDR1 is LNHDA, CDR2 SQIVND (reference sequence). The CDR3 sequence: CASSNRGFGGELFF. The CDR3 DNA reads TGTGCCAGTAGTAACAGGGGGTTTGGCGGGGAGCTGTTTTTT.

The V gene is TRBV5-4, the J gene TRBJ1-3; D uncertain. Germline CDR1 reads SGHNT; CDR2 reads YYREEE (reference sequence). V lost 0 bases and J lost 4, with 8 bases in between. The CDR3 has 14 amino acids. CDR3 protein: CASSLGPVGNTIYF. The CDR3 DNA sequence: TGTGCCAGCAGCTTGGGCCCGGTCGGAAACACCATATATTTT.

The V gene is TRBV11-2, the J gene TRBJ2-5; no definite D call. With the DNA end fitting TRBJ2-7 better, the J assignment may be wrong. Germline V gives CDR1 SGHAT, CDR2 FQNNGV. CDR3 length: 14 amino acids. The CDR3 bases are TGTGCCAGCAGCTCCATTGTAGGCGGTTACGAGCAGTACTTC. Translated, it gives CASSSIVGGYEQYF.